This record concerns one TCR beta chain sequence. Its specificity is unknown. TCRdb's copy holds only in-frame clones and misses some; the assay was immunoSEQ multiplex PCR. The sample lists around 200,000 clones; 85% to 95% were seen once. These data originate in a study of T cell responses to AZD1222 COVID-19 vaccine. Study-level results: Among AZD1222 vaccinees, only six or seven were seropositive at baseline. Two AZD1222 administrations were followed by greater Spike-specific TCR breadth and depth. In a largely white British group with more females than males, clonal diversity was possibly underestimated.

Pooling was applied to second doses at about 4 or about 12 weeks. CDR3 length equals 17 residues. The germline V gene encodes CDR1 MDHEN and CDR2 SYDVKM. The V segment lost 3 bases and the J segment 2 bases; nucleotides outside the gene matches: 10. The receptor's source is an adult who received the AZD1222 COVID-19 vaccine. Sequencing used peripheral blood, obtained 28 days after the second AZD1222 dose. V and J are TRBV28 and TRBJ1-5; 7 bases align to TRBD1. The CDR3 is CASSLYRGMSGNQPQHF. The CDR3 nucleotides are TGTGCCAGCAGTTTGTACAGGGGAATGAGCGGCAATCAGCCCCAGCATTTT.